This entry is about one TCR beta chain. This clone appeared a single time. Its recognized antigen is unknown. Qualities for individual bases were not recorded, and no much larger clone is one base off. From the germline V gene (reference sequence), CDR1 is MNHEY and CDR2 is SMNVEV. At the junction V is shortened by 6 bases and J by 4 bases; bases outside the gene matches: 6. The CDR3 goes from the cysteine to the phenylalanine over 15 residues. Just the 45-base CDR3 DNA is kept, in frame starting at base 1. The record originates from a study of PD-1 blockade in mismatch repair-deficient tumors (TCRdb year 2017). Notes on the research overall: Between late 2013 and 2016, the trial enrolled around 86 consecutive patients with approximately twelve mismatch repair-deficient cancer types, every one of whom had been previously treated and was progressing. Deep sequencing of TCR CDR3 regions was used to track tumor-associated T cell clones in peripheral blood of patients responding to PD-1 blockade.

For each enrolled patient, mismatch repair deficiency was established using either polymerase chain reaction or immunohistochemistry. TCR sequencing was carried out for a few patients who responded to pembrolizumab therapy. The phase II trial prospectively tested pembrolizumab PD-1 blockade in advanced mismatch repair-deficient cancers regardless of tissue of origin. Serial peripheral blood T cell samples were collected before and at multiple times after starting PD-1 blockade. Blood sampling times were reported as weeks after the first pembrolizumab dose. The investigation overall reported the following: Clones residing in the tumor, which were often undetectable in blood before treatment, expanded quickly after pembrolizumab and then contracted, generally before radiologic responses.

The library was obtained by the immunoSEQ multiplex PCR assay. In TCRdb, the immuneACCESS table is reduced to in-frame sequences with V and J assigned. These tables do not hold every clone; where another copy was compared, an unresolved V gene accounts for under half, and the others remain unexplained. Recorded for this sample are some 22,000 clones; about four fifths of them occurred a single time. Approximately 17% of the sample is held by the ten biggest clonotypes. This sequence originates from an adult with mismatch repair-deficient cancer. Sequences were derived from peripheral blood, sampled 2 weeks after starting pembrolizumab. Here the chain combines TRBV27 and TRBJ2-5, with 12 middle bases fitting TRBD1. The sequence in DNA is TGTGCCAGCAGCCGATGGGACAGGGGGCGAGAGACCCAGTACTTC. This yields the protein CASSRWDRGRETQYF.